These T cell receptor beta chains were read from a single sample in a study of cytomegalovirus exposure and HLA in healthy donors. Clones were read by immunoSEQ multiplex PCR, and TCRdb kept only the in-frame ones, dropping some. The sample data list around 130,000 clones. The sample taken for sequencing was PBMCs. These TCRs come from a woman in her thirties or forties in good health and CMV-seronegative. CDR3s include the opening cysteine and the closing phenylalanine or tryptophan. D genes are given only for firm matches.

V: TRBV7-2
J: TRBJ1-4
D: TRBD1
DNA: TGTGCCAGCAGCGCCAACAGGGGGAAAGGGGAAAAACTGTTTTTT
CDR3: CASSANRGKGEKLFF

V: TRBV7-2
J: TRBJ1-2
D: -
DNA: TGTGCCGGAGGAGGTACGGGAAGTCGGGATGGCTACACCTTC
CDR3: CAGGGTGSRDGYTF

V: TRBV7-9
J: TRBJ2-5
D: TRBD1
DNA: TGTGCCAGCAGTCGCACCGGGACAGGGCAAGAGACCCAGTACTTC
CDR3: CASSRTGTGQETQYF

V: TRBV7-9
J: TRBJ1-2
D: -
DNA: TGTGCCAGCAGCTTAGTGGCGGCAGGGGACCCCACCTTC
CDR3: CASSLVAAGDPTF

V: TRBV7-2
J: TRBJ1-4
D: TRBD1
DNA: TGTGCCAGCAGCTTAGACAGGGGCAGGGAAAAACTGTTTTTT
CDR3: CASSLDRGREKLFF

V: TRBV9
J: TRBJ2-3
D: TRBD2
DNA: TGTGCCAGCAGCGGGCCACCCGGGGGGGCAGATACGCAGTATTTT
CDR3: CASSGPPGGADTQYF

V: TRBV15
J: TRBJ2-5
D: -
DNA: TGTGCCACCAGTAGAGTACAGGGCGAGACCCAGTACTTC
CDR3: CATSRVQGETQYF

V: TRBV19
J: TRBJ1-2
D: -
DNA: TGTGCCAGTAGTATTTCAGGGGCGTATGGCTACACCTTC
CDR3: CASSISGAYGYTF

V: TRBV5-1
J: TRBJ2-5
D: TRBD2
DNA: TGCGCCAGCAGCTTGGGGGGGGGAGAGACCCAGTACTTC
CDR3: CASSLGGGETQYF

V: TRBV28
J: TRBJ2-2
D: TRBD1
DNA: TGTGCCATCCCCAAGCCGAAAGGGACAGGGGACACCGGGGAGCTGTTTTTT
CDR3: CAIPKPKGTGDTGELFF